These 12 T cell receptor beta chains originate from one sample sequenced in a study of beta chain features in type 1 diabetes. Sequenced material consisted of expressed TCRB transcripts (all of the isolated RNA was reverse transcribed). Assay used: immunoSEQ multiplex PCR; TCRdb lists only in-frame clones, some missing. Among 250,000 to 300,000 clones, 7.5% to 9.5% were seen once, and the ten largest hold approximately 0.93%. The sample consisted of central memory CD4+ T cells from blood. Receptor source: a woman between 18 and 29 years old in good health.

The rearrangement links TRBV7-6 to TRBJ1-4, with 7 positions matching TRBD1. This CDR3 is built from 13 residues. Germline V gene lookup returns CDR1 SGHVS and CDR2 FNYEAQ. With 8 bases clipped from V and 0 bases from J, the junction kept 0 bases outside the gene matches. The CDR3 is CASQGATNEKLFF. In nucleotides, the CDR3 is TGTGCCAGCCAGGGGGCAACTAATGAAAAACTGTTTTTT.

The genes are TRBV7-2 and TRBJ2-5; D is perhaps TRBD2 (5 bases). Germline CDR1 and CDR2: SGHTA and FQGNSA. The CDR3 is 15 residues long. Trimming pared 4 bases from V and 2 bases from J, leaving 14 bases between. The CDR3 spells CASSSAPGMQETQYF. CDR3 DNA: TGTGCCAGCAGCTCAGCCCCGGGAATGCAAGAGACCCAGTACTTC.

This clone has more than one count but fewer than ten. The same CDR3 is also encoded by other DNA sequences in this sample. The chain has TRBV28 and TRBJ1-5, with D uncertain. CDR3 length: 14 amino acids. V was trimmed by 2 bases and J by 4 bases, leaving 9 bases between them. The germline gives CDR1 MDHEN, CDR2 SYDVKM. The CDR3 DNA sequence: TGTGCCAGCAGTTTAGTCCGCGATAATCAGCCCCAGCATTTT. Protein sequence: CASSLVRDNQPQHF.

The chain recombines TRBV5-1 with TRBJ1-5; possible D gene TRBD1, 5 bases. V was cut by 4 bases and J by 0 bases, with 11 bases left in between. Germline V lookup: CDR1 SGHRS, CDR2 YFSETQ. This CDR3 contains 15 residues. CDR3 DNA sequence: TGCGCCAGCAGCCCGGGGACCCATAGCAATCAGCCCCAGCATTTT. Translated, it gives CASSPGTHSNQPQHF.

The sample holds a few counts of this clone. The chain employs TRBV7-2 and TRBJ1-2; tentatively, D is TRBD1 (6 bases). From germline, CDR1 is SGHTA and CDR2 FQGNSA. CDR3 length: 12 residues. V lost 3 bases, J lost 8 bases, and 10 bases lay in between. The CDR3 DNA reads TGTGCCAGCAGCTTTCCCGGACAGGGCTACACCTTC. It codes for CASSFPGQGYTF.

The rearrangement links TRBV30 to TRBJ1-2; D may be TRBD1 (5 bases). CDR1 is GTSNPN and CDR2 is SVGIG in the germline V gene (reference sequence). CDR3 length equals 16 residues. V dropped 3 bases and J dropped 4 bases, with 21 bases sitting between them. CDR3: CAWRGRGPSYFYGYTF. The CDR3 DNA reads as TGTGCCTGGAGGGGGAGGGGACCCTCTTATTTCTATGGCTACACCTTC.

This chain links TRBV6-5 with TRBJ2-1; D unresolved. The V and J ends lost 2 bases and 0 bases respectively, with 8 bases between them. The germline CDR1 and CDR2 sequences are MNHEY and SVGAGI. The CDR3 totals 15 residues. The CDR3: CASSYTGFSYNEQFF. In DNA, the CDR3 is TGTGCCAGCAGTTACACCGGGTTCTCCTACAATGAGCAGTTCTTC.

This clone was seen a few times. The chain uses TRBV19 and TRBJ2-5; D unresolved. Trimming cost V 5 bases and J 2 bases, with 9 bases left between them. This CDR3 has 13 amino acids. Germline CDR1 and CDR2: LNHDA and SQIVND (reference sequence). The CDR3 region has the DNA TGTGCCAGTAGTGACCAGGTTCAAGAGACCCAGTACTTC. It is translated as CASSDQVQETQYF.

The chain recombines TRBV18 with TRBJ2-5; D is possibly TRBD1 (6 bases). The V gene's germline CDR1 is KGHSH and CDR2 LQKENI. This CDR3 has 16 residues. Trimming shortened V by 4 bases and J by 4 bases, and 19 bases separated the two germline ends. The CDR3 DNA sequence: TGTGCCAGCTCACAGACAGGAGGCTCTAATAGAGAGACCCAGTACTTC. This translates into CASSQTGGSNRETQYF.

This chain joins TRBV7-9 and TRBJ1-2; 9 bases align to TRBD1. Germline lookup yields CDR1 SEHNR and CDR2 FQNEAQ (reference sequence). V lost 5 bases to trimming and J lost 4 bases; unmatched junction nucleotides: 14. This CDR3 comprises 17 residues. This CDR3 is CASSPQGGTGRGYGYTF. The CDR3 coding sequence is TGTGCCAGCAGCCCCCAAGGTGGGACAGGGAGGGGCTATGGCTACACCTTC.

This chain joins TRBV29-1 and TRBJ1-1; D call uncertain. The germline V gene encodes CDR1 SQVTM and CDR2 ANQGSEA. The CDR3 has 10 amino acids. The V and J ends lost 7 bases and 5 bases respectively, with 8 bases between them. CDR3 DNA sequence: TGCAGCGCTCTAATAACTGAAGCTTTCTTT. Amino acid sequence: CSALITEAFF.

This clone was counted only a few times. J is TRBJ1-1 and V is TRBV30; a possible D gene is TRBD1 (5 bases). The CDR3 runs 14 residues. V dropped 5 bases and J dropped 1 base, with 14 bases sitting between them. Germline CDR1 GTSNPN, CDR2 SVGIG (reference sequence). CDR3 in amino acids: CAWSSDRPNTEAFF. Written as DNA, the CDR3 is TGTGCCTGGTCTTCCGACAGACCGAACACTGAAGCTTTCTTT.